This T cell receptor beta chain comes out of a study of blood T cell repertoires in COVID-19. Study background: Material from acute and convalescent COVID-19 was sourced from the United States, Italy and Spain. PBMCs, B-cell-depleted T cells, or T cells were the source of the cDNA or gDNA that made up the material.

Germline loops: CDR1 LNHDA, CDR2 SQIVND (reference sequence). This CDR3 has 15 amino acids. V dropped 7 bases and J dropped 5; count of bases not matched to a gene: 10. Authors' processing steps: Scientists estimated how many nucleated cells there were by amplifying reference gene primers. The repertoire was sequenced with immunoSEQ multiplex PCR; TCRdb's copy has only in-frame clones and lacks some. V, J and clone size are taken as reported in that table, and D and trimming were inferred from the DNA itself. The sample includes 150,000 or so clones, 80% to 90% of them seen just once. It was during active infection that Seattle patients were enrolled and then longitudinally followed.

The clonotype originates from a man younger than 35 with COVID-19, enrolled during active disease. The gene calls are TRBV19 and TRBJ1-5; the match to TRBD1 covers 8 bases. The source material was peripheral blood. In DNA form, the CDR3 reads TGTGCCAGTAATCCCAGGACAGGGCAAGATCAGCCCCAGCATTTT. This sequence encodes CASNPRTGQDQPQHF.